This paragraph reports one T cell receptor beta chain. The antigen is not known. This sample stems from a study of lymphopenia after photon versus proton radiotherapy. Broader study findings: After the lymphocyte nadir, photon-treated repertoires showed oligoclonal expansion, especially of CD8+ Temra cells. In patients who died, overall survival fell as post-nadir TCR diversity dropped more. Proton therapy kept repertoires fairly stable, unlike photons, which gained effector/memory cells.

Generated by immunoSEQ multiplex PCR, the TCRdb table keeps only in-frame clones and is missing some. This sample has some 170,000 clones, with approximately 90% found just once. The CDR3 has 16 residues. Germline CDR1 LGHNA, CDR2 YNFKEQ. V was pared by 1 base and J by 0 bases, with 12 bases between. The specimen was peripheral blood, collected from a patient treated with photon-based radiotherapy. The TCR originated in a man in his forties or fifties with gastric cancer. The chain combines TRBV4-2 with TRBJ2-5; D not resolved. The CDR3 DNA reads TGTGCCAGCAGCCAAGGGGTCGGCGTATACCAAGAGACCCAGTACTTC. This sequence encodes CASSQGVGVYQETQYF.